The rows below give T cell receptor beta chains drawn from one sample of a study of T cell responses to AZD1222 COVID-19 vaccine. The data were produced by immunoSEQ multiplex PCR, yet TCRdb's version contains in-frame clones alone and is incomplete. Seen here are 140,000 to 150,000 clones, about 92% observed once, and the top ten hold roughly 1.7%. The specimen comprised peripheral blood, sampled 28 days after the second AZD1222 dose. The receptors derive from an adult who received the AZD1222 COVID-19 vaccine. Both conserved end residues are part of each CDR3. Each record gives: D gene, clone size, V gene, J gene, CDR3 protein, CDR3 DNA. A D gene is named only where the DNA matches it firmly. A row's size may be missing; if present it is once, few, many or a size class.

.	.	TRBV6-5	TRBJ1-1	CASSYRLNTEAFF	TGTGCCAGCAGTTACAGGTTGAACACTGAAGCTTTCTTT
.	.	TRBV29-1	TRBJ2-7	CSVTDSYEQYF	TGCAGCGTGACGGACTCCTACGAGCAGTACTTC
.	.	TRBV7-2	TRBJ2-2	CASSSRLRTGELFF	TGTGCCAGCAGCTCCCGACTGCGCACCGGGGAGCTGTTTTTT
.	.	TRBV5-8	TRBJ1-5	CASSLAPYQPQHF	TGTGCCAGCAGCTTGGCCCCTTATCAGCCCCAGCATTTT
TRBD1	.	TRBV9	TRBJ1-6	CASSVGSLQGVGSPLHF	TGTGCCAGCAGCGTAGGGTCCCTTCAGGGGGTAGGGTCACCCCTCCACTTT
TRBD1	.	TRBV7-9	TRBJ2-7	CASSSRDRGPHEQYF	TGTGCCAGCAGCTCCCGGGACAGGGGGCCCCACGAGCAGTACTTC
.	.	TRBV15	TRBJ2-5	CATRSKGQETQYF	TGTGCCACCAGATCAAAGGGTCAAGAGACCCAGTACTTC
.	.	TRBV5-1	TRBJ1-2	CASSPGEGRYGYTF	TGCGCCAGCAGCCCCGGGGAGGGTCGCTATGGCTACACCTTC
TRBD1	few	TRBV2	TRBJ2-7	CASSANRQGAGYEQYF	TGTGCCAGCAGCGCTAACCGACAGGGGGCGGGGTACGAGCAGTACTTC
.	.	TRBV5-1	TRBJ2-2	CASSISANTGELFF	TGCGCCAGCAGCATCAGTGCGAACACCGGGGAGCTGTTTTTT
TRBD1	.	TRBV6-1	TRBJ2-3	CASSDSQGASYGTDTQYF	TGTGCCAGCAGTGATAGTCAGGGGGCTTCCTACGGCACAGATACGCAGTATTTT
TRBD1	.	TRBV7-3	TRBJ1-1	CASSHGQGDVAFF	TGTGCCAGCAGCCATGGACAGGGGGATGTAGCTTTCTTT
.	.	TRBV27	TRBJ2-2	CASSLSQGGRAGELFF	TGTGCCAGCAGTTTGAGCCAGGGCGGAAGGGCCGGGGAGCTGTTTTTT
.	.	TRBV6-5	TRBJ1-2	CASSYSGRGRHGYTF	TGTGCCAGCAGTTATTCGGGCAGGGGTCGACATGGCTACACCTTC
.	once	TRBV5-1	TRBJ2-3	CASSLFPGEGTDTQYF	TGCGCCAGCAGCTTGTTCCCGGGAGAGGGGACAGATACGCAGTATTTT
.	.	TRBV13	TRBJ1-4	CASSHTREGGEKLFF	TGTGCCAGCAGCCACACTCGGGAGGGTGGAGAAAAACTGTTTTTT
.	.	TRBV11-3	TRBJ2-1	CASSLATGPYNEQFF	TGTGCCAGCAGCTTAGCAACAGGGCCCTACAATGAGCAGTTCTTC
TRBD1	.	TRBV28	TRBJ1-4	CASRHGARTGDEKLFF	TGTGCCAGCAGACATGGGGCCCGGACAGGGGACGAAAAACTGTTTTTT
TRBD2	.	TRBV2	TRBJ2-3	CASRLAGGLTDTQYF	TGTGCCAGCAGACTAGCGGGAGGTTTGACAGATACGCAGTATTTT
.	.	TRBV4-3	TRBJ2-2	CASSQETGPPGELFF	TGCGCCAGCAGCCAGGAAACAGGGCCCCCCGGGGAGCTGTTTTTT
.	.	TRBV7-2	TRBJ2-2	CASSLEGTGELFF	TGTGCCAGCAGCTTAGAAGGCACCGGGGAGCTGTTTTTT
.	.	TRBV6-5	TRBJ1-3	CASNQRREAGNTIYF	TGTGCCAGCAATCAAAGGAGGGAAGCCGGAAACACCATATATTTT
TRBD2	.	TRBV7-2	TRBJ2-2	CASSRTSVNTGELFF	TGTGCCAGCAGCCGGACTAGCGTTAACACCGGGGAGCTGTTTTTT
TRBD1	.	TRBV5-1	TRBJ2-2	CASSRVQGVTGELFF	TGCGCCAGCAGTCGTGTTCAGGGGGTCACCGGGGAGCTGTTTTTT
TRBD2	.	TRBV6-5	TRBJ2-1	CASSSTGRSSGNEQFF	TGTGCCAGCAGTTCCACGGGGCGGTCTAGCGGCAATGAGCAGTTCTTC
.	.	TRBV5-4	TRBJ2-1	CASSFWDNEQFF	TGTGCCAGCAGCTTCTGGGACAATGAGCAGTTCTTC
.	.	TRBV6-5	TRBJ1-1	CASNPPRVGVAEAFF	TGTGCCAGCAATCCCCCCAGGGTGGGGGTGGCTGAAGCTTTCTTT
TRBD2	.	TRBV7-2	TRBJ2-1	CASSLAGGSGEQFF	TGTGCCAGCAGCTTAGCGGGCGGGAGTGGTGAGCAGTTCTTC